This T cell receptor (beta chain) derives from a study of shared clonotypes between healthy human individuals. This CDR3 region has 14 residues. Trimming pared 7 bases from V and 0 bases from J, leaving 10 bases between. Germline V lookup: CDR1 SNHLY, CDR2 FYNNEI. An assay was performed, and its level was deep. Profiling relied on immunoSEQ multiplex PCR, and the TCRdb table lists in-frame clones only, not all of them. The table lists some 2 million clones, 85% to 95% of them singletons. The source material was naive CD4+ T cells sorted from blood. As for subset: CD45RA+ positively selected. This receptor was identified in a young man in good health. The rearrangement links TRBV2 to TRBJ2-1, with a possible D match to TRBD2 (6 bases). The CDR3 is CASKAGPSYNEQFF. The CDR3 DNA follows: TGTGCCAGCAAGGCGGGGCCCTCCTACAATGAGCAGTTCTTC.